This T cell receptor beta chain was documented in a study of blood T cell repertoires in COVID-19. Study in general: Spain, Italy and the United States supplied samples that represented acute and convalescent COVID-19. Nucleic acid was either cDNA or gDNA, and it came from T cells, B-cell-depleted T cells, or PBMCs.

From germline, CDR1 is SGHRS and CDR2 YFSETQ. Trimming removed 2 bases at V and 5 bases at J, with 16 bases between. The CDR3 runs 15 residues. In the original workflow: Amplification from reference gene primers served as the basis for estimated nucleated cell counts. Sequencing used immunoSEQ multiplex PCR; TCRdb keeps in-frame clones, though not all of them. The V and J calls and clone size were taken over from that table, and D and trimming were inferred from the DNA. The sample contains about 74,000 clones, about 90% of which appear only once. Material for sequencing was peripheral blood. The rearrangement uses TRBV5-1 and TRBJ1-2, with D tentatively TRBD1 (6 bases). This receptor was taken from a woman older than 75 with active or convalescent COVID-19. The CDR3 reads CASSLQGSEAYGYTF. The CDR3 nucleotides read TGCGCCAGCAGCTTACAGGGATCGGAAGCATATGGCTACACCTTC.